Below, 14 T cell receptor beta chains from the same sample are listed, as sequenced in a study of regulatory and conventional T cells in RAG deficiency. Assay: immunoSEQ multiplex PCR; the TCRdb copy retains only in-frame clones and omits some. The data contain 25,000 to 35,000 clones, over 90% of them singletons. Conventional CD4+ T cells were sorted from blood as CD25-low CD127-high cells. The sample also formed part of further work on regulatory T cells. Turning to that study: The primer mix had 52 TRBV and 13 TRBJ primers.

Sequencing was done on a sample of CD25- CD4+ T cells sorted from blood. The receptors come from a human donor in good health.

The chain joins TRBV6-1 to TRBJ2-3; 7 bases align to TRBD2. Trimming took 3 bases from V and 0 from J; bases not matched to a gene: 3. The germline CDR1 and CDR2 sequences are MNHNS and SASEGT. This CDR3 comprises 15 residues. The CDR3 here is CASSDSGLSTDTQYF. CDR3 DNA: TGTGCCAGCAGTGATAGCGGGCTCAGCACAGATACGCAGTATTTT.

This chain uses TRBV11-2 with TRBJ2-1; 10 bases align to TRBD2. CDR1 is SGHAT and CDR2 is FQNNGV in the germline V gene. The CDR3 extends over 14 amino acids. Unmatched junction bases numbered 7, after V lost 7 bases and J lost 7 bases. The chain's CDR3 is CASNLAGVINEQFF. CDR3 sequence (DNA): TGTGCCAGCAACCTAGCGGGGGTAATAAATGAGCAGTTCTTC.

The chain links TRBV5-1 to TRBJ1-2; TRBD1 is a possible D gene (6 bases). CDR3 length: 14 amino acids. V was trimmed by 3 bases and J by 4 bases, leaving 13 bases between them. The germline CDR1 and CDR2 sequences are SGHRS and YFSETQ. CDR3 sequence: CASSSSDRPYGYTF. CDR3 in DNA: TGCGCCAGCAGCTCATCAGACAGGCCCTATGGCTACACCTTC.

This chain links TRBV5-1 with TRBJ2-1, with 9 nucleotides matching TRBD1. Germline V gene data show CDR1 as SGHRS and CDR2 as YFSETQ. Trimming removed 0 bases from V and 10 bases from J; junction bases left unmatched: 14. CDR3 length: 17 amino acids. The CDR3 DNA follows: TGCGCCAGCAGCTTGGTGGTACAGGGGGCGGGGGTCGGAGAGCAGTTCTTC. Encoded protein: CASSLVVQGAGVGEQFF.

V gene TRBV30 combines with J gene TRBJ1-5, with D maybe TRBD1 (6 bases). The CDR3 consists of 15 residues. The ends were cut back, 1 base at V and 4 bases at J, with 14 bases in the middle. Germline CDR1 is GTSNPN and CDR2 is SVGIG (reference sequence). This chain's CDR3 is CAWSEGQIFNQPQHF. In nucleotides, the CDR3 is TGTGCCTGGAGTGAAGGACAGATTTTTAATCAGCCCCAGCATTTT.

The rearrangement joins TRBV27 to TRBJ1-4, with D possibly matching TRBD1 (5 bases). Germline V gives CDR1 MNHEY, CDR2 SMNVEV (reference sequence). V lost 5 bases and J 10 bases, leaving 11 bases between the germline ends. This CDR3 is built from 12 residues. The CDR3 nucleotides are TGTGCCAGCAGTCAGACAGCCGGAAAACTGTTTTTT. Translating it yields CASSQTAGKLFF.

This clone was counted a single time. V and J are TRBV9 and TRBJ2-1, with D perhaps matching TRBD2 (7 bases). This CDR3 has 16 residues. V lost 1 base, J lost 12 bases, and 23 bases lay in between. Germline loops: CDR1 SGDLS, CDR2 YYNGEE. DNA for the CDR3: TGTGCCAGCAGCGTACACCGGGGGGCGATTAGGGATGCGCAGTTCTTC. This encodes CASSVHRGAIRDAQFF.

This chain connects TRBV6-5 to TRBJ1-2; D is perhaps TRBD1 (6 bases). Trimming removed 0 bases at V and 4 bases at J, with 15 bases between. The germline V gene encodes CDR1 MNHEY and CDR2 SVGAGI. The CDR3 totals 16 residues. The CDR3 nucleotides read TGTGCCAGCAGTTACTCGACATCAGGGGATTCCTATGGCTACACCTTC. Amino acid sequence: CASSYSTSGDSYGYTF.

CDR3 sequence: CASSLGRAGEQYF. CDR3 nucleotide sequence: TGTGCCAGCAGCTTAGGGAGGGCAGGGGAGCAGTACTTC. V and J are TRBV7-9 and TRBJ2-7; D is possibly TRBD2 (6 bases). The length of the CDR3 is 13 residues. V was pared by 1 base and J by 7 bases, with 11 bases between. Germline lookup yields CDR1 SEHNR and CDR2 FQNEAQ (reference sequence).

This chain connects TRBV5-1 to TRBJ2-2; 9 nucleotides line up with TRBD2. The CDR3 sequence is 17 residues long. Trimming cost V 4 bases and J 1 base; bases outside gene matches: 8. From germline, CDR1 is SGHRS and CDR2 YFSETQ. In nucleotides, the CDR3 is TGCGCCAGCAGCGCAGGACTAGCGAACCTGAACACCGGGGAGCTGTTTTTT. Its protein product is CASSAGLANLNTGELFF.

J is TRBJ2-5 and V is TRBV29-1; tentative D call: TRBD2 (6 bases). The DNA end favors TRBJ2-7, so the J call may be wrong. Germline V gene sequence: CDR1 SQVTM, CDR2 ANQGSEA. The CDR3 length is 14 residues. The CDR3 coding sequence is TGCAGCGTGGGGGGACCCGGTTTCGACTACGAGCAGTACTTC. Its translation is CSVGGPGFDYEQYF.

The rearrangement links TRBV7-9 to TRBJ2-3; possible D gene TRBD2, 5 bases. The CDR3 extends over 12 amino acids. Deletions cut 3 bases from V and 8 bases from J, with 9 bases between. CDR1 SEHNR and CDR2 FQNEAQ come from the germline V gene (reference sequence). The CDR3 DNA reads as TGTGCCAGCAGCTTTGACGAGGGTACGCAGTATTTT. This codes for CASSFDEGTQYF. Combining the CDR3 with reference TRBV7-9 and TRBJ2-3 gives the whole variable domain DTGVSQNPRHKITKRGQNVTFRCDPISEHNRLYWYRQTLGQGPEFLTYFQNEAQLEKSRLLSDRFSAERPKGSFSTLEIQRTEQGDSAMYLCASSFDEGTQYFGPGTRLTVL.

The rearrangement uses TRBV18 and TRBJ2-5, with 9 bases aligning to TRBD2. The ends lost 3 bases at V and 4 bases at J; junction bases unmatched: 12. The germline V gene encodes CDR1 KGHSH and CDR2 LQKENI. The CDR3 is 17 residues long. CDR3 region: CASSPLRTSEWGETQYF. The DNA of the CDR3 is TGTGCCAGCTCACCTCTTAGGACTAGCGAGTGGGGAGAGACCCAGTACTTC.

Concerning this clone itself: This same CDR3 is encoded by further DNA sequences in the sample. The rearrangement links TRBV4-2 to TRBJ1-6; 7 bases are shared with TRBD1. Trimming at V came to 0 bases and at J to 6 bases, leaving 5 bases not matched to a gene. Germline CDR1 is LGHNA and CDR2 is YNFKEQ. The CDR3 has 16 amino acids. Here the CDR3 reads CASSQDPRDSNSPLHF. The CDR3 DNA sequence: TGTGCCAGCAGCCAAGACCCCCGGGACAGTAATTCACCCCTCCACTTT.